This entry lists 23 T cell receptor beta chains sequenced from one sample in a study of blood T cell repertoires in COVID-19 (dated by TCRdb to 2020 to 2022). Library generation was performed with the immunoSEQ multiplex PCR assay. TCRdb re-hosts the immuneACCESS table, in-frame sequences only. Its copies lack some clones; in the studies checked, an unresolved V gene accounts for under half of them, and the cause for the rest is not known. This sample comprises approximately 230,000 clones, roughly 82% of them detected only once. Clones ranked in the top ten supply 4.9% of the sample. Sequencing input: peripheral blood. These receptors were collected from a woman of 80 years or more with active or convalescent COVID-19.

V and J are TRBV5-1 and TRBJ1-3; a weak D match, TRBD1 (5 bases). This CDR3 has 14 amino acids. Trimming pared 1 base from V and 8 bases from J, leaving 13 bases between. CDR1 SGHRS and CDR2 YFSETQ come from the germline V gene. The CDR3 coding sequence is TGCGCCAGCAGCTTGAGCGGGGGTTCGGACACCATATATTTT. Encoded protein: CASSLSGGSDTIYF.

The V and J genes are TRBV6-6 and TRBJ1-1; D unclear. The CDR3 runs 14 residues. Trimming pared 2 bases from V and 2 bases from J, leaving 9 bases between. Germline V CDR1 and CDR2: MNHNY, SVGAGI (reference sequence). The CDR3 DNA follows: TGTGCCAGCAGTTACACCGGGAAAAACACTGAAGCTTTCTTT. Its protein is CASSYTGKNTEAFF.

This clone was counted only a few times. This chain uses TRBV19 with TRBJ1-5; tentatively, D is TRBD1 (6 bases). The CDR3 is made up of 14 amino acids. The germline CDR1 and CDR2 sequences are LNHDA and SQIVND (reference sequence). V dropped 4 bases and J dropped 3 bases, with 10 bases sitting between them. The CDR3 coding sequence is TGTGCCAGTAGTACCGACAGGACCAATCAGCCCCAGCATTTT. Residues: CASSTDRTNQPQHF.

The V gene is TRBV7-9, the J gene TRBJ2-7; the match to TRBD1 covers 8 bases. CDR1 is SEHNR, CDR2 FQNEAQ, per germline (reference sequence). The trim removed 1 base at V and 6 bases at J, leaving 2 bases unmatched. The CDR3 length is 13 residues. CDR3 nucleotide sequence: TGTGCCAGCAGCTTAGACAGGGGGTCCGAGCAGTACTTC. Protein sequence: CASSLDRGSEQYF.

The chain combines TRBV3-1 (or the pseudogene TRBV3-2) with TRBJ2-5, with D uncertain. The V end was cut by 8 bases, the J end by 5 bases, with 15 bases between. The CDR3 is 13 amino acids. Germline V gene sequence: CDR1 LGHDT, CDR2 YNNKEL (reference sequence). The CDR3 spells CASEESRLETQYF. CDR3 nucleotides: TGTGCCAGCGAGGAGAGCCGACTGGAGACCCAGTACTTC.

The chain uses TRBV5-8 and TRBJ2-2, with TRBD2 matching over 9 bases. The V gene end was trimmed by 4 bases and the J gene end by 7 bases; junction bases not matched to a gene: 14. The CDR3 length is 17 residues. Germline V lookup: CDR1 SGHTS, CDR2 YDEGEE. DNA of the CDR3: TGTGCCAGCAGCCCGGTGGCGGGAGGGCCTCTTAACGGGGAGCTGTTTTTT. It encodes CASSPVAGGPLNGELFF.

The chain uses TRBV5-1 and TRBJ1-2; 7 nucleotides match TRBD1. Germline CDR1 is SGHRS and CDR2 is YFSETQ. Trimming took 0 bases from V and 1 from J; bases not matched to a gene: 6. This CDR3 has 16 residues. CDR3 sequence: CASSLAPAGGNYGYTF. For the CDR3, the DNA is TGCGCCAGCAGCTTGGCCCCCGCAGGGGGTAACTATGGCTACACCTTC.

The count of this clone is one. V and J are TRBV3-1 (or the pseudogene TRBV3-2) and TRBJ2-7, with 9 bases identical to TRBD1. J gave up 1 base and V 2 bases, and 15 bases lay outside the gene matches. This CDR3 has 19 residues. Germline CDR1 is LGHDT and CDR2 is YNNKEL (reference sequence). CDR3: CASSQFAFSPGTGSYEQYF. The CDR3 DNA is TGTGCCAGCAGCCAATTTGCCTTTTCACCGGGGACAGGGTCCTACGAGCAGTACTTC.

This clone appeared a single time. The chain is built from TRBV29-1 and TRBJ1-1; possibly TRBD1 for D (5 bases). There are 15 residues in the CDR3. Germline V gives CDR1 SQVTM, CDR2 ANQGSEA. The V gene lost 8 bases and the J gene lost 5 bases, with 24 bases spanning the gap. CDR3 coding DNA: TGCAGCCTAAGCGAGGGGCAGGGAGGACGTACTGAAGCTTTCTTT. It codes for CSLSEGQGGRTEAFF.

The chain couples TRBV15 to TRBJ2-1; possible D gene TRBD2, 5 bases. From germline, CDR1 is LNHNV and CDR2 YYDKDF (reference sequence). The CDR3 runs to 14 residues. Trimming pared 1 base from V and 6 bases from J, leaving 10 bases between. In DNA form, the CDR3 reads TGTGCCACCAGCAGAGGAGGGCAGTTCAATGAGCAGTTCTTC. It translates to CATSRGGQFNEQFF.

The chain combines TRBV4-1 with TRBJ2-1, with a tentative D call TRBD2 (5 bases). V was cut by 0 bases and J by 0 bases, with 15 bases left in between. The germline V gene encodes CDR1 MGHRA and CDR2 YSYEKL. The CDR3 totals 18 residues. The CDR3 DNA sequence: TGCGCCAGCAGCCAAGATAGGGCTAGCCGGAGCTCCTACAATGAGCAGTTCTTC. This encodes CASSQDRASRSSYNEQFF.

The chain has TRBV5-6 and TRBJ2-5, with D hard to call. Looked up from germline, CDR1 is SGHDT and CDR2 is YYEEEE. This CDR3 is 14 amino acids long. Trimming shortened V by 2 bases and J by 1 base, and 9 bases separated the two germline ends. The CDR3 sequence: CASSFLRGQETQYF. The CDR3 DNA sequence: TGTGCCAGCAGCTTCCTTCGCGGCCAAGAGACCCAGTACTTC.

The DNA of the CDR3 is TGTGCCAGCAGCCCACGTTATGCCGGGACAGTCAATAGCAATCAGCCCCAGCATTTT. It encodes CASSPRYAGTVNSNQPQHF. The chain is built from TRBV6-2 or TRBV6-3 and TRBJ1-5, with 7 bases that match TRBD1. Germline V gene data show CDR1 as MNHEY and CDR2 as SVGEGT. This CDR3 is 19 amino acids long. Losses at the gene ends were 6 bases for V and 0 bases for J; bases not matched to a gene: 17.

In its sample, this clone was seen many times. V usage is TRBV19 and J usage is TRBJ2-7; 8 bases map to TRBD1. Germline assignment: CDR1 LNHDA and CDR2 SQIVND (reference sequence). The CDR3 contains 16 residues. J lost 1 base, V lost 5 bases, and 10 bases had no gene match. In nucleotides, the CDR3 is TGTGCCAGTAGTCCCGGAGGACAGGGTGGTTCCTACGAGCAGTACTTC. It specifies CASSPGGQGGSYEQYF.

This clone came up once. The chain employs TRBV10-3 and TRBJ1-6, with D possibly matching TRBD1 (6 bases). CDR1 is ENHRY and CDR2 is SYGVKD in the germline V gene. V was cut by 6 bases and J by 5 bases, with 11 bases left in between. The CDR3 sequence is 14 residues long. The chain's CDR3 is CAIRDNRDNSPLHF. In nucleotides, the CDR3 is TGTGCCATCAGAGACAACAGGGATAATTCACCCCTCCACTTT.

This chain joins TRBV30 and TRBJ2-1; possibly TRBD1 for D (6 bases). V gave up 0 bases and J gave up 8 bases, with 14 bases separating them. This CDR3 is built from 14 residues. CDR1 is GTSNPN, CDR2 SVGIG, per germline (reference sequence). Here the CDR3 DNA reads TGTGCCTGGAGTGTAATCGGGACAAGCGATGAGCAGTTCTTC. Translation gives CAWSVIGTSDEQFF.

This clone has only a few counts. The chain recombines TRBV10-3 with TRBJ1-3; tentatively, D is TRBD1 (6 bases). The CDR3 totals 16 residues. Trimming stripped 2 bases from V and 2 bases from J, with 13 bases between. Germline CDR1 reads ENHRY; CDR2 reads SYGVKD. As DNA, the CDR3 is TGTGCCATCAGTGAGGGGCGACAGGTGACTGGAAACACCATATATTTT. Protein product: CAISEGRQVTGNTIYF.

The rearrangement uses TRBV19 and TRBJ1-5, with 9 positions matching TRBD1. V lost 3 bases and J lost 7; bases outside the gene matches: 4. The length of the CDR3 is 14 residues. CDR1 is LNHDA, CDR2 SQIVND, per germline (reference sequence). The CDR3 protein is CASSIWTGDQPQHF. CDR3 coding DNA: TGTGCCAGTAGTATTTGGACAGGGGACCAGCCCCAGCATTTT.

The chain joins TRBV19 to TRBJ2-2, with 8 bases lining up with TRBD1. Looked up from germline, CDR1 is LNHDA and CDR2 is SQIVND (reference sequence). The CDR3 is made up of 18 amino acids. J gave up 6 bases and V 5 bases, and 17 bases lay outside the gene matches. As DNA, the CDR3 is TGTGCCAGTAGTGGTCGCGCAGGGGGCTTTCTTTTCTCCGGGGAGCTGTTTTTT. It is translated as CASSGRAGGFLFSGELFF.

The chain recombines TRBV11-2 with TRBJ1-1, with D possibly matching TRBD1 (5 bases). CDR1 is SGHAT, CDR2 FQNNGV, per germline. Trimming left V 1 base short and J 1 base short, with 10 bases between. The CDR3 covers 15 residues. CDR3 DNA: TGTGCCAGCAGCTTAGTTGCCAGGGAGAACACTGAAGCTTTCTTT. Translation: CASSLVARENTEAFF. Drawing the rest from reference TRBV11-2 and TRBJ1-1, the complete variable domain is EAGVAQSPRYKIIEKRQSVAFWCNPISGHATLYWYQQILGQGPKLLIQFQNNGVVDDSQLPKDRFSAERLKGVDSTLKIQPAKLEDSAVYLCASSLVARENTEAFFGQGTRLTVV.

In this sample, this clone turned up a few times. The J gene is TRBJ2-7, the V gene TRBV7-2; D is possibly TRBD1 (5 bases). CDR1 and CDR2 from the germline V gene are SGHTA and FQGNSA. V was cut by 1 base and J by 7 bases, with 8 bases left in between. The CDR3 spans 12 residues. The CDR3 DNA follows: TGTGCCAGCAGCTTAGGGGGCTGGGAGCAGTACTTC. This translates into CASSLGGWEQYF.

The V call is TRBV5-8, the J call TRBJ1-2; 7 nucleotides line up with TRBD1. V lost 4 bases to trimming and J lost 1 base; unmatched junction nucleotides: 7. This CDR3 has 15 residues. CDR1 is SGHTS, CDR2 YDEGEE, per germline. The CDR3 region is CASSRRQGGNYGYTF. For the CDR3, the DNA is TGTGCCAGCAGCCGAAGACAGGGAGGTAACTATGGCTACACCTTC. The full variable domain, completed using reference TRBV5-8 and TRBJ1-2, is EAGVTQSPTHLIKTRGQQATLRCSPISGHTSVYWYQQALGLGLQFLLWYDEGEERNRGNFPPRFSGRQFPNYSSELNVNALELEDSALYLCASSRRQGGNYGYTFGSGTRLTVV.

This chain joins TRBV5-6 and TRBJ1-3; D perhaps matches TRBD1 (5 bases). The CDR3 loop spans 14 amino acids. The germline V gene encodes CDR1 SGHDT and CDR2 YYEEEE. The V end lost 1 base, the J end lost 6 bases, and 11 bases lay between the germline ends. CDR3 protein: CASSLIQVENTIYF. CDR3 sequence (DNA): TGTGCCAGCAGCTTGATACAGGTCGAAAACACCATATATTTT. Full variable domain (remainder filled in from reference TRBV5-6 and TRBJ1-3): DAGVTQSPTHLIKTRGQQVTLRCSPKSGHDTVSWYQQALGQGPQFIFQYYEEEERQRGNFPDRFSGHQFPNYSSELNVNALLLGDSALYLCASSLIQVENTIYFGEGSWLTVV.